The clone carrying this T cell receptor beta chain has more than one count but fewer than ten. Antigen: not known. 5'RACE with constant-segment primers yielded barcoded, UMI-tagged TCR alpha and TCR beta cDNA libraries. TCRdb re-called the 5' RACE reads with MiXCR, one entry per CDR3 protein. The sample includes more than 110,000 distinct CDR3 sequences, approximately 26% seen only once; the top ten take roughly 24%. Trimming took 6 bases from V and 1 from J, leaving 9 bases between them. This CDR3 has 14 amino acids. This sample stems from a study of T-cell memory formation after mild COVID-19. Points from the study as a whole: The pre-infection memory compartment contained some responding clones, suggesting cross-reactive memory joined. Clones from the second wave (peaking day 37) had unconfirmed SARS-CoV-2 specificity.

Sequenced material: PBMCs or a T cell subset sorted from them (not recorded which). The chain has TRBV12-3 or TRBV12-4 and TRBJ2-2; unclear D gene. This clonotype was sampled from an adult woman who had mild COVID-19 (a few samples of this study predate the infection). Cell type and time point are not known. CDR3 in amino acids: CASRSTRNTGELFF. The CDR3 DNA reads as TGTGCCAGCAGGAGCACACGGAACACCGGGGAGCTGTTTTTT.